The clone carrying this TCR beta chain occurred a few times. Whole blood that had not been fractionated was the source of extracted total RNA. These data are taken from a study of human T cells and chemical hapten exposure. Each CDR3 protein is one row after TCRdb ran MiXCR on the 5' RACE reads. The sample consists of approximately 140,000 distinct CDR3 sequences, 4.1% of them appearing once. The V and J ends lost 6 bases and 4 bases respectively, with 16 bases between them. The CDR3 has 15 amino acids. CDR1 SNHLY and CDR2 FYNNEI come from the germline V gene. V usage is TRBV2 and J usage is TRBJ1-5; no reliable D call. The clonotype was recovered from a female donor in good health. As DNA, the CDR3 is TGTGCCAGCAGCGATTTGTCCTCGGGTAATCAGCCCCAGCATTTT. It yields the protein CASSDLSSGNQPQHF.